This entry features one T cell receptor (beta chain) sequence. Under the authors' procedure: Estimation of nucleated cell counts was performed using reference gene primer amplification. Libraries were prepared by immunoSEQ multiplex PCR; TCRdb keeps only in-frame clonotypes and omits some of them. That table is the source of V, J and clone size, and D and trimming were worked out from the DNA. The table lists about 220,000 clones, roughly 84% of them singletons. The source of the sample is a study of blood T cell repertoires in COVID-19. Germline CDR1 is SNHLY and CDR2 is FYNNEI. The CDR3 extends over 13 amino acids. J gave up 4 bases and V 8 bases, and 5 bases lay outside the gene matches.

The TCR comes from a woman older than 75 with acute or convalescent COVID-19. The chain carries TRBV2 and TRBJ1-1, with TRBD1 identical over 9 bases. The sample comprised peripheral blood. For the CDR3, the DNA is TGTGCCAGCGGAGGACAGGGGAGCACTGAAGCTTTCTTT. Translated: CASGGQGSTEAFF.